This T cell receptor beta chain was found in a study of shared clonotypes between healthy human individuals. Looking at the study overall: Donor ages ranged 18 to 49 years: a couple of women, a few men.

Donors comprised only Caucasian adults living in Nashville, Tennessee. As regards this clone: This may be a read error, as it is one base from a much larger clone.

Trimming took 2 bases from V and 1 from J, leaving 5 bases between them. The CDR3 has 13 amino acids. In germline, CDR1 is SEHNR, CDR2 FQNEAQ (reference sequence). Sequenced by immunoSEQ multiplex PCR; TCRdb stores in-frame clones only, minus some. The sample lists fewer than 650,000 clones, around 78% occurring once. Sequencing was done on a sample of PBMCs. The chain uses TRBV7-9 and TRBJ1-1; D is uncertain. The sequence came from a woman between 40 and 50 years old in good health. Some clones in this sample may be carry-over from other donors' samples. The DNA of the CDR3 is TGTGCCAGCAGCTTAACGACGAACACTGAAGCTTTCTTT. Encoded protein: CASSLTTNTEAFF. The whole variable domain, remainder taken from reference TRBV7-9 and TRBJ1-1, is DTGVSQNPRHKITKRGQNVTFRCDPISEHNRLYWYRQTLGQGPEFLTYFQNEAQLEKSRLLSDRFSAERPKGSFSTLEIQRTEQGDSAMYLCASSLTTNTEAFFGQGTRLTVV.